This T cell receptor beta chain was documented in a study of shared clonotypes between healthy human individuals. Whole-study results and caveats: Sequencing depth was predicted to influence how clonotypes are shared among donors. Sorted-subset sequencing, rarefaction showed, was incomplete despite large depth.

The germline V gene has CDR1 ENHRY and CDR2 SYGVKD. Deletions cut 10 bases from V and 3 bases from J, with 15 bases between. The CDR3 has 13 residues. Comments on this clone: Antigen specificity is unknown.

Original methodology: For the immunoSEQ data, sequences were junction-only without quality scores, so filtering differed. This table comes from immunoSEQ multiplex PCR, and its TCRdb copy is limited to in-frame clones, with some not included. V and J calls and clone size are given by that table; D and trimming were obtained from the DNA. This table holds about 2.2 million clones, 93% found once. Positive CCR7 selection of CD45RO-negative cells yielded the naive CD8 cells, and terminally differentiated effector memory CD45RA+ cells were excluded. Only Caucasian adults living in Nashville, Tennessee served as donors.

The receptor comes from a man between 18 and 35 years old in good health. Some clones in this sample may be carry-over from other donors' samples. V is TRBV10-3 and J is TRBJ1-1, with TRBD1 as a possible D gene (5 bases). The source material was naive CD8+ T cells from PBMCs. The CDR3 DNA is TGTGCCACCTCACGGGAAGGGGACACTGAAGCTTTCTTT. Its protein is CATSREGDTEAFF.